This T cell receptor (beta chain) was identified during a study of blood T cells in healthy people across ages. The overall study: Every two T cells gave about one barcoded beta molecule via template switching.

The CDR3 is 13 residues long. The V gene lost 0 bases and the J gene lost 8 bases, with 9 bases spanning the gap. Germline V lookup: CDR1 SGHRS, CDR2 YFSETQ. Primed by a sample-barcoded 5' primer and a J-beta primer mix, a second PCR proceeded for 7 to 11 cycles. TCRdb re-derived calls from the 5' RACE reads in MiXCR, one entry per CDR3 protein. The sample shows 590,000 or so distinct CDR3 sequences, approximately 30% of them seen only once. General study points: Unsorted PBMCs prevented conclusive naive versus antigen-experienced comparison. Naive CD4+ cell counts and diversity both ran higher in long-lived than in aged donors.

About this clonotype itself: Its matching antigen is unknown.

The TCR was taken from a woman aged 80 or over in good health. The chain uses TRBV5-1 and TRBJ1-5; a weak D match, TRBD1 (5 bases). The sequencing sample was made of blood. The CDR3, as DNA: TGCGCCAGCAGCTTGGAAGGGGATAAGCCCCAGCATTTT. Translating gives CASSLEGDKPQHF.